Presented here are 9 T cell receptor beta chains from one specimen sequenced in a study of blood T cell repertoires in COVID-19. The protocol was immunoSEQ multiplex PCR, while the TCRdb copy is restricted to in-frame clones and leaves out a portion. The sample has 450,000 to 500,000 clones; 80% to 90% are singletons. Sequencing was carried out using peripheral blood. The receptors come from a human donor in a cohort sampled during active COVID-19.

The genes are TRBV10-3 and TRBJ1-5, with D perhaps matching TRBD1 (5 bases). V was pared by 0 bases and J by 5 bases, with 8 bases between. CDR3 length equals 14 residues. The germline CDR1 and CDR2 sequences are ENHRY and SYGVKD. DNA of the CDR3: TGTGCCATCAGTGAGTCGACAGCTCATCAGCCCCAGCATTTT. Translating it yields CAISESTAHQPQHF.

This clone was seen more than once but under ten times. The identical CDR3 is also encoded by other nucleotide sequences in the sample. This chain connects TRBV7-9 to TRBJ2-1, with 13 positions matching TRBD2. Germline V gives CDR1 SEHNR, CDR2 FQNEAQ (reference sequence). V shed 3 bases and J 6 bases; nucleotides not matched to a gene: 2. This CDR3 has 15 residues. The CDR3 loop is CASSFRLAGGNEQFF. The CDR3 DNA reads TGTGCCAGCAGCTTTCGACTAGCGGGGGGCAATGAGCAGTTCTTC.

This chain links TRBV27 with TRBJ1-2; a weak D match, TRBD1 (6 bases). The CDR3 runs 13 residues. Germline CDR1 and CDR2: MNHEY and SMNVEV (reference sequence). The V and J ends lost 6 bases and 7 bases respectively, with 15 bases between them. The CDR3, as DNA: TGTGCCAGCAGAACGGCTGGGACATCTGGCTACACCTTC. It translates to CASRTAGTSGYTF.

This chain joins TRBV5-1 and TRBJ2-7, with D possibly TRBD2 on 6 matching bases. Germline loops: CDR1 SGHRS, CDR2 YFSETQ. The CDR3 is 15 amino acids. V lost 4 bases to trimming and J lost 0 bases, with 14 bases between them. This CDR3 is CASSPLQDYSYEQYF. The CDR3 DNA follows: TGCGCCAGCAGCCCTCTTCAGGACTACTCCTACGAGCAGTACTTC.

This chain connects TRBV9 to TRBJ1-1; no firm D call. V was clipped by 0 bases and J by 0 bases, with 12 bases between them. This CDR3 region has 16 residues. Germline-derived CDR1 and CDR2 are SGDLS and YYNGEE. The CDR3, as DNA: TGTGCCAGCAGCGTAGCATACAGCTCTATGAACACTGAAGCTTTCTTT. Its protein is CASSVAYSSMNTEAFF.

This clone has only one observation. The rearrangement joins TRBV5-1 to TRBJ2-7; 10 bases align to TRBD1. The ends lost 3 bases at V and 2 bases at J; junction bases unmatched: 5. Looked up from germline, CDR1 is SGHRS and CDR2 is YFSETQ. This CDR3 comprises 15 residues. CDR3 amino acids: CASSSGQGGTYEQYF. CDR3 nucleotides: TGCGCCAGCAGCTCAGGACAGGGGGGGACCTACGAGCAGTACTTC.

This sequence joins TRBV27 and TRBJ2-1; 12 bases fit TRBD1. Germline V gene data show CDR1 as MNHEY and CDR2 as SMNVEV (reference sequence). V dropped 3 bases and J dropped 8; count of bases not matched to a gene: 5. There are 15 residues in the CDR3. This CDR3 reads CASSLPGQGAYEQFF. The CDR3 DNA is TGTGCCAGCAGTTTGCCGGGACAGGGGGCCTATGAGCAGTTCTTC.

This clone has just a few counts. This sequence joins TRBV7-6 and TRBJ2-7; 7 nucleotides agree with TRBD1. This CDR3 is built from 16 residues. With V trimmed by 5 bases and J by 0 bases, 10 bases remained unmatched. Germline V gene sequence: CDR1 SGHVS, CDR2 FNYEAQ. In nucleotides, the CDR3 is TGTGCCAGCAGCCCCCCACAGGGGCTCTCCTCCTACGAGCAGTACTTC. This gives the protein CASSPPQGLSSYEQYF. The full variable domain, completed using reference TRBV7-6 and TRBJ2-7, is GAGVSQSPRYKVTKRGQDVALRCDPISGHVSLYWYRQALGQGPEFLTYFNYEAQQDKSGLPNDRFSAERPEGSISTLTIQRTEQRDSAMYRCASSPPQGLSSYEQYFGPGTRLTVT.

This chain links TRBV5-6 with TRBJ2-5; D is possibly TRBD1 (6 bases). Germline lookup yields CDR1 SGHDT and CDR2 YYEEEE. This CDR3 comprises 15 residues. V lost 3 bases and J 3 bases, leaving 15 bases between the germline ends. Here the CDR3 reads CASSYEPYREETQYF. The CDR3 nucleotides read TGTGCCAGCAGCTACGAACCGTACAGGGAAGAGACCCAGTACTTC.